Listed below are T cell receptor beta chains from one sample, sequenced in a study of blood T cell repertoires in COVID-19. Only in-frame clones appear in the TCRdb table, and some are missing; sequencing was by immunoSEQ multiplex PCR. The table records over 150,000 clones, roughly 76% of them present only once. Material: peripheral blood. The origin of the receptors is a woman of 80 years or more with COVID-19, enrolled during active disease. Each CDR3 is given with its conserved first and last residue.

j_call | v_call | cdr3_aa
TRBJ1-3 | TRBV9 | CASSVGRVISGNTIYF
TRBJ1-3 | TRBV6-6 | CASSYSQGHRGNTIYF
TRBJ1-6 | TRBV2 | CASTKNRGRNSPLHF
TRBJ1-5 | TRBV6-2/TRBV6-3 | CASSQQGGGQPQHF
TRBJ1-2 | TRBV5-4 | CASSLGPDRGYGYTF
TRBJ2-5 | TRBV5-4 | CASSLLQGGGETQYF
TRBJ1-4 | TRBV6-5 | CASSYLRTVNEKLFF
TRBJ2-5 | TRBV28 | CASSPFETQYF
TRBJ1-2 | TRBV28 | CASSLAGDPSSNYGYTF
TRBJ1-1 | TRBV7-9 | CASSLARGMNTEAFF
TRBJ1-1 | TRBV9 | CASSVSGQNTEAFF